The rows below give T cell receptor beta chains drawn from one sample of a study of blood T cell repertoires in COVID-19. Profiled with immunoSEQ multiplex PCR; TCRdb holds only in-frame clones, not every one. The sample holds some 130,000 clones, roughly 76% seen once. Sequences were obtained from peripheral blood. These receptors all come from an older man with acute or convalescent COVID-19. Each CDR3 is given with its conserved first and last residue. D genes are given only for firm matches. Size tells how often a clone was seen (once, few, many) or the class of an expanded clone, and some rows leave it out.

clone_size: -
v_call: TRBV5-1
j_call: TRBJ1-4
d_call: TRBD1
cdr3_nt: TGCGCCAGCAGCCGATCCCCGGACAGGGCCGGGGAAAAACTGTTTTTT
cdr3_aa: CASSRSPDRAGEKLFF

clone_size: -
v_call: TRBV7-2
j_call: TRBJ2-7
d_call: -
cdr3_nt: TGTGCCAGCAGCTTAGTCCCGCAGGGCGTCTACGAGCAGTACTTC
cdr3_aa: CASSLVPQGVYEQYF

clone_size: -
v_call: TRBV19
j_call: TRBJ2-1
d_call: TRBD2
cdr3_nt: TGTGCCAGTAGTATCCTCCCGACTAGCGGGGGGTTAAGCTCCTACAATGAGCAGTTCTTC
cdr3_aa: CASSILPTSGGLSSYNEQFF

clone_size: -
v_call: TRBV7-2
j_call: TRBJ2-7
d_call: -
cdr3_nt: TGTGCCAGCAGCTTAGATCGGGGACTTACCTACGAGCAGTACTTC
cdr3_aa: CASSLDRGLTYEQYF

clone_size: -
v_call: TRBV19
j_call: TRBJ2-1
d_call: -
cdr3_nt: TGTGCCAGTAGTATAAGTGTCGGGGGGCAGGATGAGCAGTTCTTC
cdr3_aa: CASSISVGGQDEQFF

clone_size: -
v_call: TRBV5-8
j_call: TRBJ2-3
d_call: -
cdr3_nt: TGTGCCAGCACCCTTTCAGGGGCAGATACGCAGTATTTT
cdr3_aa: CASTLSGADTQYF

clone_size: -
v_call: TRBV11-1
j_call: TRBJ1-1
d_call: -
cdr3_nt: TGTGCCAGCAGCCCTAGACGGGGGAACACTGAAGCTTTCTTT
cdr3_aa: CASSPRRGNTEAFF

clone_size: -
v_call: TRBV5-1
j_call: TRBJ1-2
d_call: -
cdr3_nt: TGCGCCAGCGGCGGGGGCAGCCTAAACTATGGCTACACCTTC
cdr3_aa: CASGGGSLNYGYTF

clone_size: -
v_call: TRBV12-3/TRBV12-4
j_call: TRBJ2-3
d_call: -
cdr3_nt: TGTGCCAGCACCTGGACAGCCACAGATACGCAGTATTTT
cdr3_aa: CASTWTATDTQYF

clone_size: -
v_call: TRBV30
j_call: TRBJ2-5
d_call: -
cdr3_nt: TGTGCCTGGAGTTCCGGGACAAAACAAGAGACCCAGTACTTC
cdr3_aa: CAWSSGTKQETQYF

clone_size: many
v_call: TRBV3-1/TRBV3-2
j_call: TRBJ2-5
d_call: -
cdr3_nt: TGTGCCAGCAGTTATGGAGGAAAGACCCAGTACTTC
cdr3_aa: CASSYGGKTQYF

clone_size: -
v_call: TRBV6-5
j_call: TRBJ2-7
d_call: -
cdr3_nt: TGTGCCAGCAGTTACTCTACAGGTACCTACGAGCAGTACTTC
cdr3_aa: CASSYSTGTYEQYF

clone_size: once
v_call: TRBV14
j_call: TRBJ1-6
d_call: TRBD1
cdr3_nt: TGTGCCAGCAGCAGGGACAGGGGCAATTCACCCCTCCACTTT
cdr3_aa: CASSRDRGNSPLHF

clone_size: few
v_call: TRBV5-6
j_call: TRBJ1-5
d_call: -
cdr3_nt: TGTGCCAGCAGCTTGGAAGGCAGGGGCAATCAGCCCCAGCATTTT
cdr3_aa: CASSLEGRGNQPQHF

clone_size: -
v_call: TRBV3-1/TRBV3-2
j_call: TRBJ2-1
d_call: TRBD1
cdr3_nt: TGTGCCAGCAGCCAATTTGGACAGGGTTGGAATGAGCAGTTCTTC
cdr3_aa: CASSQFGQGWNEQFF